This TCR beta chain was captured by sequencing in a study of cytomegalovirus exposure and HLA in healthy donors. Separate from the roughly 670-subject first cohort, the roughly 130-subject validation cohort was the one that the donors belonged to. Comment on this clone: Antigen: not known.

Method: immunoSEQ multiplex PCR; TCRdb's copy keeps in-frame clones and lacks some. There are some 130,000 clones in the sample; approximately 84% occur only once, and just under 30% lies in the top ten. With 5 bases removed from V and 4 bases from J, the gap between germline ends came to 11 bases. Germline loops: CDR1 LNHDA, CDR2 SQIVND (reference sequence). This CDR3 is 14 amino acids long. Study-wide results and caveats: Reports credit the classifier with highly specific, highly sensitive diagnosis of cytomegalovirus status. Most TCR sequences proved rare, with some public TCRs found in many donors.

The clonotype comes from a young man in good health and CMV-seropositive. Sequencing input: PBMCs. The chain combines TRBV19 with TRBJ2-2, with D tentatively TRBD1 (5 bases). The CDR3: CASSPGHSTGELFF. CDR3 nucleotides: TGTGCCAGTAGTCCCGGACATTCCACCGGGGAGCTGTTTTTT.